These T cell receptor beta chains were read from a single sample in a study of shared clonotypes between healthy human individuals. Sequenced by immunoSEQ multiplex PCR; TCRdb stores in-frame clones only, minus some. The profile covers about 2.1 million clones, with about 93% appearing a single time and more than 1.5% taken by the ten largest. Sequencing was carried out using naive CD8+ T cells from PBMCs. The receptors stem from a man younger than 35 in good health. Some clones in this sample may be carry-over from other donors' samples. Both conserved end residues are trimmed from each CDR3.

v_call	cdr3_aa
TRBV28	ASSREDRGMPNYGYT
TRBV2	ASSEFGINSGELF
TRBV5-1	ASSLWGDEQY
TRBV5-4	ASSLASGYSYEQY
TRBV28	ASSNIGRTNYGYT
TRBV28	ASSPPRNTDTQY
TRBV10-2	ASSESTPSGTYEQY
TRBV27	ASSPPGTGAYEQY
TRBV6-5	ASSPDRGPSYEQY
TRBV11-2	ASSLDLTDYYNEQF
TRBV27	ASTSLDSYEQY
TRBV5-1	ASSLTGKGYEQY
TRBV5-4	ASSSTGGQEQF
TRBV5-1	ASSLVQGDVGTEAF
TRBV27	ASSATGTSSYNEQF
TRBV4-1	ASSPYVDPGLYEQY
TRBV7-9	ASSLGGKPNYGYT
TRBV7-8	ASRFGSVSYNEQF
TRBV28	ASSFGGQRLSTDTQY
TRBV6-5	ASSYSGPYEQY
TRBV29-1	SVLPGLSYEQY
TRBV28	ASSPRAGTGFNQPQH
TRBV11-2	ASNRDRTFTEEY
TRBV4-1	ASSQGTPAGFSYEQY
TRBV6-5	ASSYDHSLNTGELF
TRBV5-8	ASSLANQPQH
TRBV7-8	ASSFAGGTYNEQF
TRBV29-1	SVDGEAKNIQY
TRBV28	ASSFPQGQEDEQY
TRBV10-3	AMGPGINEQF
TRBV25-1	ASTTGTGIARNEQF
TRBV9	ASSATGVGTEAF
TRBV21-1	ASTTTSGPSYEQY
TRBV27	ASIHPMTLEQY
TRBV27	ASSPQVRGAGEQY
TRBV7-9	ASSLRLAGHTQY
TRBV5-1	ASSFGISDEQY
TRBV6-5	ASSTPGIYNEQF
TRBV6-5	ASSFAGDLPYEQY
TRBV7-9	ASSPTTGRTAEQY